The T cell receptor beta chain under discussion was sequenced for a study of blood T cell repertoires in COVID-19. Sequencing used immunoSEQ multiplex PCR; TCRdb keeps in-frame clones, though not all of them. Here the sample spans over 200,000 clones, around four fifths being singletons. The specimen was peripheral blood. The receptor was derived from a man between 40 and 49 years old with active or convalescent COVID-19.

CDR3 DNA: TGTGCCAGCAGCGCCGGGGACAGGGTTGAGACCCAGTACTTC. As protein: CASSAGDRVETQYF. This chain joins TRBV9 and TRBJ2-5; TRBD1 agrees at 9 bases. The CDR3 contains 14 residues. CDR1 is SGDLS and CDR2 is YYNGEE in the germline V gene. The V segment lost 3 bases and the J segment 5 bases; nucleotides outside the gene matches: 5.